This T cell receptor (beta chain) was identified in a study of graft-versus-host responses after intestinal transplantation. The overall study: Multivisceral, liver-intestinal, or isolated intestinal transplants were performed in recipients. All of the recipients had induction that used anti-thymocyte globulin, then tacrolimus and steroids for approximately 3 years. Study-level points and caveats: Researchers found GvH clones in recipient marrow, and some showed up first in ileum or blood. Some patients had graft-donor T cell macrochimerism. In their allografts, the ratios of graft-versus-host to host-versus-graft T cell clones were high.

The CDR3 length is 13 residues. Per germline, CDR1 PRHDT and CDR2 FYEKMQ (reference sequence). Trimming cost V 1 base and J 2 bases, with 6 bases left between them. Produced via immunoSEQ multiplex PCR; TCRdb's table is partial and in-frame only. Among 74,000 or so clones listed, approximately 92% were seen once. Comment on this clone: The antigen remains undetermined.

The rearrangement links TRBV13 to TRBJ2-7; a possible D gene is TRBD2 (6 bases). The specimen was PBMCs, collected 98 days after intestinal transplantation. The clonotype originates from a human patient who received an intestinal transplant, so some T cells may come from the graft donor. In DNA, the CDR3 is TGTGCCAGCAGCTTAGCGGGGGCCTACGAGCAGTACTTC. It specifies CASSLAGAYEQYF.